Listed here is a single T cell receptor (beta chain). Its antigen has not been determined. Nothing much larger sits one base from this clone, and base qualities are not available. Libraries were constructed by the immunoSEQ multiplex PCR assay. Per the original workflow: A statistical classification framework was built for diagnosing cytomegalovirus status from the catalog of TCR beta chain sequences. TCRdb retrieved this table from immuneACCESS and kept in-frame rearrangements only. Not all clones are present; in checked studies, unresolved V genes account for under half, and no reason is known for the remainder. Clone size and V and J calls were adopted from that table, with D and trimming inferred from the DNA. Present in this sample are 200,000 or so clones, about 79% of which were seen just once. The ten largest clones take up 10% to 15% of the sample. The data were obtained in a study of cytomegalovirus exposure and HLA in healthy donors (dated by TCRdb to about 2017). Regarding the research as a whole: According to a later analysis, one platform produced both the 120 validation repertoires and the 620 or so repertoires of the first cohort. The study aimed to test whether cataloging public T cell receptors could reveal signatures of past pathogen exposure. Along with the roughly 700-subject first cohort, a separate validation cohort of 120 different subjects was used. High-throughput TCR immunosequencing, statistical association of individual TCRs with disease status, and machine learning were combined to predict cytomegalovirus infection status.

The study at large found these results: A later analysis found that TCRs clustered in the first cohort also tended to co-occur in the roughly 120 validation repertoires, with approximately 94% of cluster scores above 0. The study gave a list of about 150 TCR beta chains associated with cytomegalovirus. A later analysis had no HLA typing for the validation cohort, so co-occurrence there was scored across all 110 or so repertoires. Cytomegalovirus status was reported to be diagnosed by the classifier with high specificity and sensitivity in both the original and validation cohorts. The authors suggested that the approach could potentially be generalized to other disease states and immunological phenotypes. While some public TCRs were present in many individuals, most TCR sequences turned up only very rarely across donors. In vitro tests confirmed that a few of the cytomegalovirus-associated TCR beta chains recognize cytomegalovirus antigens.

Donors formed part of the validation cohort, which comprised over a hundred subjects and was distinct from the first cohort of some 700 subjects. The TCR originated in a woman aged 30 to 39 in good health and CMV-seropositive. The sequenced sample consisted of PBMCs.

The CDR3 amino acid sequence is: CASRRTSGDYEQYF. The DNA is TGTGCCAGCAGAAGGACTAGCGGGGACTACGAGCAGTACTTC. Recombination linked TRBV2 to TRBJ2-7, with 12 junctional bases fitting TRBD2. The CDR3 covers 14 residues, taking in both the cysteine and the phenylalanine. Just CDR3 DNA is preserved here, 42 bases in frame from base 1. The germline V gene supplies CDR1 SNHLY and CDR2 FYNNEI. V is trimmed back by 6 bases and J by 3 bases, and the junction contains 3 bases that no gene match accounts for.